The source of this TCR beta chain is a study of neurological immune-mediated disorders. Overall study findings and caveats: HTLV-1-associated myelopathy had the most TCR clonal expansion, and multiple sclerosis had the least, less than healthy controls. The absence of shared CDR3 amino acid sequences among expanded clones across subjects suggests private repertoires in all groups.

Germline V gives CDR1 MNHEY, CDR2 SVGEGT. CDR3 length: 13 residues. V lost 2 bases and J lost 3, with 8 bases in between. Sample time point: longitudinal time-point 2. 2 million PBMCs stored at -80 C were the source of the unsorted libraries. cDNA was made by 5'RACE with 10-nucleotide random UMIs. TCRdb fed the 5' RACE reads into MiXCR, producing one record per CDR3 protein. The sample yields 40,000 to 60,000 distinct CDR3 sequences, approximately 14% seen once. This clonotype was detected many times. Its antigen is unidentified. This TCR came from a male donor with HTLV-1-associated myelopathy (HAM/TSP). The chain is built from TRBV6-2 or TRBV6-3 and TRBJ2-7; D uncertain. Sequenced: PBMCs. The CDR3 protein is CASSYAANYEQYF. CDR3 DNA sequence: TGTGCCAGCAGTTACGCGGCAAACTACGAGCAGTACTTC.